The TCR beta chain described here comes from a study of blood T cell repertoires in COVID-19 (dated by TCRdb to 2020 to 2021). A note on the overall study: Collaborator samples came from the United States, Italy and Spain and covered acute and convalescent phases of COVID-19. The prospective study material was composed of cDNA or gDNA derived from T cells, B-cell-depleted T cells, or PBMCs. The dataset comprised deeply sampled blood TCRbeta repertoires from subjects exposed to, actively infected with, or recovered from COVID-19. The repertoires were released in a freely available public database intended as a resource for research on the immune response to SARS-CoV-2. The samples were drawn from two sources: the first 160 participants of the ongoing ImmuneRACE study, and about 1,300 subjects contributed by 6 global collaborators. A de-identified subject ID, COVID-19 status, age in years and sex were almost always included in the sample metadata. Where available, HLA class I and class II types were obtained from metadata supplied by the sample provider rather than from assay-based typing.

Broader findings and caveats from the paper: The quantity of clinical and demographic metadata differed by source and by participant and was supplied without curation.

TCRbeta CDR3 regions were amplified from genomic DNA using the immunoSEQ Assay, a bias-controlled multiplex PCR. In the paper's pipeline: Nucleated cell counts per sample were estimated from amplification of reference gene primers within the assay. Sequence reads were collapsed and filtered to measure the absolute abundance of every unique TCRbeta CDR3 rearrangement. For each sample, productive Simpson clonality was calculated by taking the square root of Simpson's diversity index across productive rearrangements. TCRdb holds this immuneACCESS table with in-frame rearrangements only. Some clones are missing; in checked studies, unresolved V genes explain under half, and the rest has no known cause. The V and J calls and clone size come from that table; D and trimming were worked out from the DNA. The sample profile shows roughly 300,000 clones; around 81% of them were found once. The ten largest clones represent roughly 2.9% of the sample.

On this clone: This clone's antigen is unknown. It has no much larger one-base neighbor in the sample; base qualities were not kept.

Collaborating institutions collected whole blood in K2EDTA tubes following their own protocols. Collaborator samples were shipped for TCRbeta analysis as frozen whole blood, isolated PBMCs, or DNA extracted from either sample type. Material for sequencing was peripheral blood. The receptor was derived from a woman aged 55-70 years with active or convalescent COVID-19.

This receptor has the CDR3 CASRGSGTATGELFF. In nucleotides, the sequence is TGTGCCAGCAGGGGGTCCGGGACTGCCACCGGGGAGCTGTTTTTT. The chain employs TRBV6-5 and TRBJ2-2; perhaps TRBD2 is the D gene, with 6 bases matching. From its cysteine to its phenylalanine, the CDR3 spans 15 amino acids. This entry keeps only the CDR3 DNA: 45 bases, framed from base 1. For CDR1 and CDR2, the germline V gene lists MNHEY and SVGAGI. V is pared back by 6 bases and J by 4 bases, with 15 bases lying between the germline termini.